Below, 22 T cell receptor beta chains from the same sample are listed, as sequenced in a study of cytomegalovirus exposure and HLA in healthy donors. The PCR had 60 Vbeta and 13 Jbeta primers. This table comes from immunoSEQ multiplex PCR, and its TCRdb copy is limited to in-frame clones, with some not included. The sample contains around 150,000 clones, approximately 79% of which appear only once. Sequenced material: PBMCs. The receptor source for this set is a woman in her 50s in good health and CMV-seropositive.

V is TRBV27 and J is TRBJ2-1, with 12 positions matching TRBD2. Germline V gene lookup returns CDR1 MNHEY and CDR2 SMNVEV (reference sequence). V lost 5 bases and J lost 7; bases outside the gene matches: 12. The CDR3 extends over 17 amino acids. The DNA of the CDR3 is TGTGCCAGCAGTATCACTAGCGGGGGGCCCCAGATAAATGAGCAGTTCTTC. Translated, it gives CASSITSGGPQINEQFF.

The genes are TRBV7-9 and TRBJ1-4; the D gene is possibly TRBD1 (5 bases). CDR3 length: 15 amino acids. The V gene lost 5 bases and the J gene lost 5 bases, with 15 bases spanning the gap. Germline V gene lookup returns CDR1 SEHNR and CDR2 FQNEAQ (reference sequence). The CDR3 is CASSQLAGRNEKLFF. Here the CDR3 DNA reads TGTGCCAGCAGCCAATTGGCAGGGAGGAATGAAAAACTGTTTTTT.

The chain recombines TRBV28 with TRBJ2-7; D might be TRBD1 (6 bases). In germline, CDR1 is MDHEN, CDR2 SYDVKM. V was cut by 4 bases and J by 5 bases, with 21 bases left in between. This CDR3 spans 16 amino acids. The CDR3 loop reads CASSSPGTYFGHEQYF. The CDR3 region has the DNA TGTGCCAGCAGTTCCCCCGGGACATATTTTGGCCACGAGCAGTACTTC.

This clone has just a few counts. The J gene is TRBJ2-3, the V gene TRBV6-5; D gene ambiguous. CDR1 MNHEY and CDR2 SVGAGI come from the germline V gene. CDR3 length: 15 residues. Trimming cost V 7 bases and J 3 bases, with 17 bases left between them. The CDR3 region has the DNA TGTGCCAGCAAAGAAAAGCACGGTTGGACAGATACGCAGTATTTT. Translation gives CASKEKHGWTDTQYF.

The chain recombines TRBV28 with TRBJ1-4, with TRBD1 matching over 10 bases. Germline V gene sequence: CDR1 MDHEN, CDR2 SYDVKM. With V trimmed by 6 bases and J by 8 bases, 9 bases remained unmatched. The CDR3 runs 15 residues. CDR3 loop: CASRAGTGVGEKLFF. The CDR3 nucleotides are TGTGCCAGCAGGGCCGGGACAGGGGTTGGGGAAAAACTGTTTTTT. Combining the CDR3 with reference TRBV28 and TRBJ1-4 gives the whole variable domain DVKVTQSSRYLVKRTGEKVFLECVQDMDHENMFWYRQDPGLGLRLIYFSYDVKMKEKGDIPEGYSVSREKKERFSLILESASTNQTSMYLCASRAGTGVGEKLFFGSGTQLSVL.

The V gene is TRBV7-2, the J gene TRBJ2-7, with D possibly TRBD2 on 6 matching bases. V was pared by 0 bases and J by 3 bases, with 9 bases between. Germline values: CDR1 SGHTA, CDR2 FQGNSA. This CDR3 region has 14 residues. CDR3 in amino acids: CASSLAGRHYEQYF. CDR3 bases: TGTGCCAGCAGCTTAGCAGGGAGGCACTACGAGCAGTACTTC.

This clone was picked up a small number of times. CDR3 region: CASSLGVRGRIYGYTF. The DNA for the CDR3 is TGTGCCAGCAGCTTAGGAGTCAGGGGGCGAATCTATGGCTACACCTTC. V gene TRBV7-9 combines with J gene TRBJ1-2; TRBD1 matches 8 bases. This CDR3 has 16 amino acids. V gave up 1 base and J gave up 4 bases; unmatched junction bases: 8. Looked up from germline, CDR1 is SEHNR and CDR2 is FQNEAQ (reference sequence).

The chain couples TRBV28 to TRBJ1-5; D may be TRBD1 (6 bases). Between the trimmed V and J ends, which lost 4 bases and 4 bases, there was a span of 17 bases. This CDR3 is built from 16 residues. Germline CDR1 is MDHEN and CDR2 is SYDVKM. The CDR3 is CASSSNAGVGNQPQHF. Here the CDR3 DNA reads TGTGCCAGCAGTTCAAACGCAGGGGTGGGTAATCAGCCCCAGCATTTT.

The V call is TRBV6-1, the J call TRBJ2-1, with D maybe TRBD2 (6 bases). The CDR3 sequence is 14 residues long. Germline lookup yields CDR1 MNHNS and CDR2 SASEGT. Trimming took 6 bases from V and 3 from J, leaving 12 bases between them. The CDR3 reads CASSHGGYYNEQFF. CDR3 bases: TGTGCCAGCAGCCATGGAGGGTACTACAATGAGCAGTTCTTC.

The rearrangement uses TRBV27 and TRBJ1-1; D perhaps matches TRBD1 (5 bases). The CDR3 spans 14 residues. Germline CDR1 and CDR2: MNHEY and SMNVEV (reference sequence). Trimming took off 6 bases at V and 2 bases at J, with 13 bases between the two ends. CDR3 in amino acids: CASSPRALNTEAFF. CDR3 nucleotides: TGTGCCAGCAGCCCCAGGGCCTTAAACACTGAAGCTTTCTTT.

The chain uses TRBV28 and TRBJ1-3; D not resolved. The CDR3 length is 15 residues. The germline V gene has CDR1 MDHEN and CDR2 SYDVKM. V was shortened by 2 bases and J by 2 bases, with 10 bases between the two germline ends. The CDR3 bases are TGTGCCAGCAGTTTAATGACGGGAACTGGAAACACCATATATTTT. It encodes CASSLMTGTGNTIYF.

The genes are TRBV19 and TRBJ2-7; TRBD2 agrees at 10 bases. In germline, CDR1 is LNHDA, CDR2 SQIVND (reference sequence). The CDR3 length is 20 residues. V dropped 4 bases and J dropped 6; count of bases not matched to a gene: 24. CDR3 DNA sequence: TGTGCCAGTAGTAAAAATAGCGGGAGGACCAAGGGCCGGCTAATACGCGAGCAGTACTTC. Amino acid sequence: CASSKNSGRTKGRLIREQYF.

The chain couples TRBV6-5 to TRBJ2-3; 11 nucleotides line up with TRBD1. Germline V lookup: CDR1 MNHEY, CDR2 SVGAGI. V dropped 5 bases and J dropped 5; count of bases not matched to a gene: 9. The CDR3 consists of 16 residues. The CDR3 spells CASSNYGQGAGDTQYF. The CDR3 region has the DNA TGTGCCAGCAGTAACTACGGACAGGGGGCTGGAGATACGCAGTATTTT.

The chain couples TRBV28 to TRBJ1-5; D may be TRBD1 (5 bases). Germline V gives CDR1 MDHEN, CDR2 SYDVKM. V was clipped by 3 bases and J by 0 bases, with 21 bases between them. The CDR3 loop spans 19 amino acids. CDR3 in amino acids: CASSFSRAHGKYSNQPQHF. The CDR3 nucleotides read TGTGCCAGCAGTTTCTCCAGGGCCCACGGAAAATATAGCAATCAGCCCCAGCATTTT.

The chain combines TRBV4-3 with TRBJ2-7, with D possibly being TRBD1 (6 bases). Trimming took off 0 bases at V and 0 bases at J, with 15 bases between the two ends. The CDR3 spans 17 residues. Germline loops: CDR1 LGHNA, CDR2 YSLEER. CDR3 sequence: CASSQDLVGTSSYEQYF. For the CDR3, the DNA is TGCGCCAGCAGCCAAGATCTGGTGGGGACAAGCTCCTACGAGCAGTACTTC.

This chain uses TRBV5-1 with TRBJ2-3, with D perhaps matching TRBD1 (6 bases). The germline V gene has CDR1 SGHRS and CDR2 YFSETQ. The V end lost 2 bases, the J end lost 1 base, and 17 bases lay between the germline ends. There are 17 residues in the CDR3. The CDR3 loop is CASSLYTRGRGTDTQYF. The CDR3, as DNA: TGCGCCAGCAGCTTATACACCAGGGGTAGGGGCACAGATACGCAGTATTTT.

This chain uses TRBV2 with TRBJ2-5, with unresolved D. The V end lost 8 bases, the J end lost 5 bases, and 6 bases lay between the germline ends. Germline assignment: CDR1 SNHLY and CDR2 FYNNEI. CDR3 length: 10 amino acids. The CDR3 region is CASASETQYF. CDR3 DNA: TGTGCCAGCGCTAGTGAGACCCAGTACTTC.

CDR3 coding DNA: TGTGCCAGCTCACCTTACCGGGACAGCCCGTACGAGCAGTACTTC. Amino acid sequence: CASSPYRDSPYEQYF. The V call is TRBV18, the J call TRBJ2-7; 7 bases are shared with TRBD1. Trimming took 3 bases from V and 4 from J; bases not matched to a gene: 9. CDR3 length: 15 residues. Germline V CDR1 and CDR2: KGHSH, LQKENI.

This chain links TRBV2 with TRBJ1-1; no reliable D call. The CDR3 is 12 amino acids. Per the germline V gene, CDR1 is SNHLY and CDR2 is FYNNEI. V gave up 5 bases and J gave up 6 bases, with 10 bases separating them. CDR3 amino acids: CASSTVTPEAFF. CDR3 nucleotides: TGTGCCAGCAGTACAGTTACACCTGAAGCTTTCTTT. The full variable domain, in which reference TRBV2 and TRBJ1-1 provide the parts outside the CDR3, is EPEVTQTPSHQVTQMGQEVILRCVPISNHLYFYWYRQILGQKVEFLVSFYNNEISEKSEIFDDQFSVERPDGSNFTLKIRSTKLEDSAMYFCASSTVTPEAFFGQGTRLTVV.

This chain joins TRBV7-2 and TRBJ2-2, with 8 bases identical to TRBD2. CDR1 is SGHTA and CDR2 is FQGNSA in the germline V gene. V trimming: 6 bases; J trimming: 8 bases; junction bases outside the gene matches: 5. The CDR3 spans 13 residues. The CDR3 region has the DNA TGTGCCAGCAGGACCGGGGGGGATGGGGAGCTGTTTTTT. Its translation: CASRTGGDGELFF.

This chain uses TRBV9 with TRBJ2-7; perhaps TRBD2 as D (5 bases). Per germline, CDR1 SGDLS and CDR2 YYNGEE. CDR3 length: 15 amino acids. V dropped 2 bases and J dropped 0 bases, with 12 bases sitting between them. The DNA of the CDR3 is TGTGCCAGCAGCGTTGGAGGCCTAAGCTCCTACGAGCAGTACTTC. This translates into CASSVGGLSSYEQYF.

This chain links TRBV29-1 with TRBJ2-5, with D perhaps TRBD2 (6 bases). Trimming cost V 7 bases and J 3 bases, with 15 bases left between them. This CDR3 has 13 amino acids. Germline CDR1 and CDR2: SQVTM and ANQGSEA. For the CDR3, the DNA is TGCAGCGGTGGAGGGGCGTACGAAGAGACCCAGTACTTC. Its translation: CSGGGAYEETQYF.